The clone carrying this T cell receptor beta chain was counted ten times or more. As yet, its antigen is unknown. Template material for amplifying TCR beta CDR3 regions consisted of RNA transcripts. The HTBI primer set served for first-round RT-PCR of the TCR CDR3. TCRdb called the multiplex PCR reads again in MiXCR, with one record for every CDR3 protein. The data show 450,000 to 650,000 distinct CDR3 sequences, roughly 17% seen once. The record originates from a study of T cells in Graves' hyperthyroidism and ophthalmopathy. The wider study: Peripheral blood was acquired at first diagnosis, ahead of any therapy whatsoever. Points from the study as a whole: Most expanded thyroid clonotypes above 0.001 also appeared in blood. A model of 13 V-J pairs discriminated ophthalmopathy from stable hyperthyroidism.

The junction had 8 bases not matched to a gene; V was cut back by 5 bases and J by 3 bases. Germline V gene data show CDR1 as DFQATT and CDR2 as SNEGSKA (reference sequence). This CDR3 contains 14 residues. The chain combines TRBV20-1 with TRBJ2-7; TRBD2 aligns across 9 bases. The TCR sequence derives from a woman under 30 with Graves' ophthalmopathy. The sequencing sample was made of blood. CDR3 loop: CSASRELAGYEQYF. CDR3 DNA sequence: TGCAGTGCTTCCCGGGAACTAGCGGGCTACGAGCAGTACTTC.